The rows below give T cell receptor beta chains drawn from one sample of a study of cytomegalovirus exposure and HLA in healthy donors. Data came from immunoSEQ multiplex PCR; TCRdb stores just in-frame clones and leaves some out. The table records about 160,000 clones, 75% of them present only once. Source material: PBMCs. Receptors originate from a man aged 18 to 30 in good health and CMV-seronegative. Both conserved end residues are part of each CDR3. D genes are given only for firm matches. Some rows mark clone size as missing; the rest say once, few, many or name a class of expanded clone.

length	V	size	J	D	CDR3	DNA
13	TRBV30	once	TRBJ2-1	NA	CAWSLASYNEQFF	TGTGCCTGGAGTCTAGCCTCCTACAATGAGCAGTTCTTC
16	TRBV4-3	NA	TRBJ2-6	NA	CASSQGEGAGANVLTF	TGCGCCAGCAGCCAAGGGGAAGGGGCGGGAGCCAACGTCCTGACTTTC
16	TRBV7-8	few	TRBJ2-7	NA	CASSLVTRASFYEQYF	TGTGCCAGCAGCTTAGTAACGCGCGCTAGTTTCTACGAGCAGTACTTC
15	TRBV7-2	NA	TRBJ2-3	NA	CASSLRGGSTDTQYF	TGTGCCAGCAGCCTGAGGGGGGGTAGCACAGATACGCAGTATTTT
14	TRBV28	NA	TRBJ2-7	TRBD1	CASSPASLQGEQYF	TGTGCCAGCAGTCCGGCCAGTTTACAGGGGGAGCAGTACTTC
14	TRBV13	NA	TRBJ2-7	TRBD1	CASSPGQGVYEQYF	TGTGCCAGCAGCCCCGGACAGGGAGTCTACGAGCAGTACTTC
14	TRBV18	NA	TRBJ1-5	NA	CASSYTGPNQPQHF	TGTGCCAGCTCGTACACAGGGCCCAATCAGCCCCAGCATTTT
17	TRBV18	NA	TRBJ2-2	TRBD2	CASSPSNSGRNTGELFF	TGTGCCAGCTCACCCTCGAATAGCGGGAGGAACACCGGGGAGCTGTTTTTT
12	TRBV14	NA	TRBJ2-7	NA	CASSKRAYEQYF	TGTGCCAGCAGCAAGCGAGCCTACGAGCAGTACTTC
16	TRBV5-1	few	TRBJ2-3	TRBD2	CASSLAAGGNTDTQYF	TGCGCCAGCAGCTTGGCCGCGGGAGGGAACACAGATACGCAGTATTTT
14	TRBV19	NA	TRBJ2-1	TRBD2	CASSIPSGSNEQFF	TGTGCCAGTAGTATCCCTAGCGGGAGCAATGAGCAGTTCTTC
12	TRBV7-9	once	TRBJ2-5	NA	CASSLAEETQYF	TGTGCCAGCAGCTTAGCCGAAGAGACCCAGTACTTC
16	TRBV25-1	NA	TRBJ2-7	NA	CASSVTGTPSPYEQYF	TGTGCCAGCAGTGTTACCGGGACACCTTCCCCCTACGAGCAGTACTTC
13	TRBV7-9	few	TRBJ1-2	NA	CASSLGGGHGYTF	TGTGCCAGCAGCTTGGGGGGAGGACATGGCTACACCTTC
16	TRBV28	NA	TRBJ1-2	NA	CASSFPGLEGVGGYTF	TGTGCCAGCAGTTTCCCCGGGCTGGAGGGCGTTGGGGGCTACACCTTC
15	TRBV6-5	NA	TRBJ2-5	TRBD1	CASSSNRDRRETQYF	TGTGCCAGCAGTTCAAACCGGGACAGGCGGGAGACCCAGTACTTC
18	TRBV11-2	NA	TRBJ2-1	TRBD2	CASSETSGTTLGWNEQFF	TGTGCCAGCAGCGAGACTAGCGGGACTACTTTGGGTTGGAATGAGCAGTTCTTC
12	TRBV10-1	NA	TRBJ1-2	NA	CASSESRDGYTF	TGCGCCAGCAGTGAGTCGAGAGATGGCTACACCTTC
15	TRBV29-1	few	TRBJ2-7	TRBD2	CSVRTSGSGDYEQYF	TGCAGCGTTCGGACTAGCGGGAGCGGGGACTACGAGCAGTACTTC
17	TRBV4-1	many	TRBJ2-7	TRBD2	CASSQGLAGAASYEQYF	TGCGCCAGCAGCCAGGGACTAGCGGGAGCCGCGAGCTACGAGCAGTACTTC
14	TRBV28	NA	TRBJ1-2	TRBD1	CASSWDREDYGYTF	TGTGCCAGCAGTTGGGACAGGGAGGACTATGGCTACACCTTC
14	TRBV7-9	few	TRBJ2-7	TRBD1	CASSGTGQTYEQYF	TGTGCCAGCAGCGGAACGGGACAGACCTACGAGCAGTACTTC
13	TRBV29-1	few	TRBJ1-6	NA	CSVGEGSNSPLHF	TGCAGCGTTGGGGAGGGTTCTAATTCACCCCTCCACTTT
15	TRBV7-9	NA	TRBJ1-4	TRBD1	CASSGQAATNEKLFF	TGTGCCAGCAGCGGACAGGCTGCAACTAATGAAAAACTGTTTTTT
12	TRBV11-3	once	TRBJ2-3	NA	CASSLDPGTQYF	TGTGCCAGCAGCTTAGATCCGGGTACGCAGTATTTT
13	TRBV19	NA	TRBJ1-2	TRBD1	CASTDRVNYGYTF	TGTGCCAGTACCGACAGGGTCAACTATGGCTACACCTTC
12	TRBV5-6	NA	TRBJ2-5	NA	CASSFIEETQYF	TGTGCCAGCAGCTTCATAGAGGAGACCCAGTACTTC
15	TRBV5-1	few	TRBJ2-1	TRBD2	CASLAGTSGYNEQFF	TGCGCCAGCTTGGCCGGGACTAGCGGTTACAATGAGCAGTTCTTC
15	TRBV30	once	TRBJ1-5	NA	CAWSVQGQGNQPQHF	TGTGCCTGGAGTGTACAGGGCCAGGGGAATCAGCCCCAGCATTTT
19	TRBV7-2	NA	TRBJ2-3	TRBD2	CASSFRGGTSGALTDTQYF	TGTGCCAGCAGCTTCCGAGGCGGGACTAGCGGGGCCCTCACAGATACGCAGTATTTT
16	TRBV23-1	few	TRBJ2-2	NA	CASSQSSGIDTGELFF	TGCGCCAGCAGTCAATCATCAGGGATAGACACCGGGGAGCTGTTTTTT
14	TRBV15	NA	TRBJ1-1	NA	CATSRDPGEGEAFF	TGTGCCACCAGCAGAGATCCGGGGGAGGGTGAAGCTTTCTTT
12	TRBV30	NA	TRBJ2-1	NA	CAWSPRVSEQFF	TGTGCCTGGAGTCCCAGGGTCAGTGAGCAGTTCTTC
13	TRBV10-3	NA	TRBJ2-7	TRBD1	CAICTQGRNEQYF	TGTGCCATCTGTACACAGGGGAGAAACGAGCAGTACTTC
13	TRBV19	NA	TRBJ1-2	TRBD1	CASRPTGFGGYTF	TGTGCCAGTAGGCCGACAGGGTTCGGTGGCTACACCTTC
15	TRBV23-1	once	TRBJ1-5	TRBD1	CASSRGQGYNQPQHF	TGCGCCAGCAGTCGCGGACAGGGTTATAATCAGCCCCAGCATTTT
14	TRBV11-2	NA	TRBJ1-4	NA	CASRDRATNEKLFF	TGTGCCAGCAGGGACAGAGCAACTAATGAAAAACTGTTTTTT
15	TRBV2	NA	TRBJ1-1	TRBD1	CASLLGTGAHTEAFF	TGTGCCAGCTTACTTGGGACAGGGGCTCACACTGAAGCTTTCTTT
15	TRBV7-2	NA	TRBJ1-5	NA	CASSLTVDNNQPQHF	TGTGCCAGCAGCTTAACCGTGGACAACAATCAGCCCCAGCATTTT
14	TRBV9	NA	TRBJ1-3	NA	CASSVDGTFDTIYF	TGTGCCAGCAGCGTAGACGGTACCTTTGACACCATATATTTT
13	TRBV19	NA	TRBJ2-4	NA	CASSRQGIGIQYF	TGTGCCAGTAGTCGGCAGGGGATAGGCATTCAGTACTTC
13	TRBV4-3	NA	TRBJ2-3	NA	CASSREAADTQYF	TGCGCCAGCAGCCGAGAAGCGGCAGATACGCAGTATTTT
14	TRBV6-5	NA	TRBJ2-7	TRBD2	CASIRLAGEDEQYF	TGTGCCAGCATTCGACTAGCGGGAGAGGATGAGCAGTACTTC
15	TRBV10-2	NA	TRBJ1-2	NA	CASSEAAGTAYGYTF	TGCGCCAGCAGTGAAGCGGCGGGGACGGCCTATGGCTACACCTTC
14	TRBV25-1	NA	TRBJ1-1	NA	CASSHRVQNTEAFF	TGTGCCAGCAGCCACAGGGTCCAGAACACTGAAGCTTTCTTT
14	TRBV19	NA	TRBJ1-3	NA	CASSPTGSGNTIYF	TGTGCCAGTAGTCCGACAGGCTCTGGAAACACCATATATTTT